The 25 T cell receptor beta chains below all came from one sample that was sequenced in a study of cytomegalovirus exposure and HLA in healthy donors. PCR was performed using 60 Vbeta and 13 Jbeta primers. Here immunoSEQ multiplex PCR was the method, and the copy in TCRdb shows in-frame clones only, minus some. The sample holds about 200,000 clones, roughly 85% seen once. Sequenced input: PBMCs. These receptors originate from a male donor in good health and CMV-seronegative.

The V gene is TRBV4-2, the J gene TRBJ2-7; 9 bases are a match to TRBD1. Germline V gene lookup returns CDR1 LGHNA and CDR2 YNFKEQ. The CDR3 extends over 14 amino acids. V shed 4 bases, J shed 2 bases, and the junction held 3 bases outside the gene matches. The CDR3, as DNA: TGTGCCAGCAGCCTGACAGGGGGAACCTACGAGCAGTACTTC. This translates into CASSLTGGTYEQYF.

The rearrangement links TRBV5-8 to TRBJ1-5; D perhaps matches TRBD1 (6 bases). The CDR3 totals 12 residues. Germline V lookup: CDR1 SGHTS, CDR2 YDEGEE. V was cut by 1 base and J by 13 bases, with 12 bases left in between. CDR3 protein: CASSLTGRPQHF. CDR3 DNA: TGTGCCAGCAGCTTGACAGGGCGCCCACAGCATTTT.

Here the CDR3 reads CASSPQTGLHEQYF. The CDR3 nucleotides read TGTGCCAGCAGTCCCCAAACAGGGCTGCACGAGCAGTACTTC. The genes are TRBV6-5 and TRBJ2-7, with a tentative D call TRBD1 (6 bases). The V gene's germline CDR1 is MNHEY and CDR2 SVGAGI. The CDR3 is 14 amino acids. V shed 5 bases and J shed 5 bases, with 16 bases lying between them.

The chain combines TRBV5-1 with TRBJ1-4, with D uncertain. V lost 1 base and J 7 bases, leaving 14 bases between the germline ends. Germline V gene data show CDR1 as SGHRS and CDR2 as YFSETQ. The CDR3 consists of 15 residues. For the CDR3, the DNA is TGCGCCAGCAGCTTGCAGGTGGCCCAAGGTGAAAAACTGTTTTTT. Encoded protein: CASSLQVAQGEKLFF.

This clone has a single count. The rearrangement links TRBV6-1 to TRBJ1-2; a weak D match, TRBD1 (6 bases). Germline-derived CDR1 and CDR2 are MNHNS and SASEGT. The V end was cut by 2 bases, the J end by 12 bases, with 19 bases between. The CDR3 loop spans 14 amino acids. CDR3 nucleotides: TGTGCCAGCAGTGAAAGGGGAGCAGGGGTATATGACACCTTC. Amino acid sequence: CASSERGAGVYDTF.

CDR3 in DNA: TGTGCCAGCAGTCTAACCCGGGACAGGACGATAAATGAGCAGTTCTTC. Its protein product is CASSLTRDRTINEQFF. The chain couples TRBV27 to TRBJ2-1, with 8 bases lining up with TRBD1. The CDR3 has 16 amino acids. Trimming cost V 5 bases and J 7 bases; bases outside gene matches: 13. The germline V gene encodes CDR1 MNHEY and CDR2 SMNVEV (reference sequence).

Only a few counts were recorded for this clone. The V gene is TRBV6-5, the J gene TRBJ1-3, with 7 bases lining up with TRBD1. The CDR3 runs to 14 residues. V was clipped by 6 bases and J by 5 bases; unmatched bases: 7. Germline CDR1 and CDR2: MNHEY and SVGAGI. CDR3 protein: CASSQTGYRNTIYF. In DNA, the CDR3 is TGTGCCAGCAGCCAGACAGGGTACCGAAACACCATATATTTT.

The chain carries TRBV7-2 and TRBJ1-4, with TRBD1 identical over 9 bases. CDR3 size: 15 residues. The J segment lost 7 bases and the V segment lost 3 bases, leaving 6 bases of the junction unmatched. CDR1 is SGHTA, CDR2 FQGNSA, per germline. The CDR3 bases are TGTGCCAGCAGCTTCATCCGGGACAGGGCTGAAAAACTGTTTTTT. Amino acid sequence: CASSFIRDRAEKLFF.

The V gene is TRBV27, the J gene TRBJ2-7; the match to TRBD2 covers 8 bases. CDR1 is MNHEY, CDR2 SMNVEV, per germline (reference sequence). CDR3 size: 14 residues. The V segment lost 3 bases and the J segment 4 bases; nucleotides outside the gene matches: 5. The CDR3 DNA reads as TGTGCCAGCAGTTTCGCCCGGGGGGGGTACGAGCAGTACTTC. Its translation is CASSFARGGYEQYF.

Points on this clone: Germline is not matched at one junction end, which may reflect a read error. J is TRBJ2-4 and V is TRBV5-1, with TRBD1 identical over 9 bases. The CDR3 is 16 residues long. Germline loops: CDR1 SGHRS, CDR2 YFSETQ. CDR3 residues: CASSLGLQGAHPIPYF. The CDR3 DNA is TGCGCCAGCAGCTTGGGCCTACAGGGGGCCCACCCAATTCCGTACTTC.

CDR3 in amino acids: CASSLSETQYF. The CDR3 nucleotides read TGTGCCAGCAGCTTAAGCGAGACCCAGTACTTC. The chain employs TRBV11-2 and TRBJ2-5; D is undetermined. Per the germline V gene, CDR1 is SGHAT and CDR2 is FQNNGV. With 2 bases removed from V and 5 bases from J, the gap between germline ends came to 3 bases. The CDR3 covers 11 residues.

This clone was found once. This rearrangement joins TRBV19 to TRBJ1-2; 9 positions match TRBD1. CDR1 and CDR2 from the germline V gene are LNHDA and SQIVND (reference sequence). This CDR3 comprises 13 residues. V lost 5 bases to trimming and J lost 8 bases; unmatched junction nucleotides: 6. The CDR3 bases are TGTGCCAGTAGTCCCCTCGACAGGGGGGGCTACACCTTC. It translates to CASSPLDRGGYTF.

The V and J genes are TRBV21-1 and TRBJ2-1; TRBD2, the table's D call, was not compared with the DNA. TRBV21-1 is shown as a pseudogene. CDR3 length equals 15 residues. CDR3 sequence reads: CASSNGTVVYNEQFF. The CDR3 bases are TGTGCCAGCAGCAACGGGACTGTCGTCTACAATGAGCAGTTCTTC.

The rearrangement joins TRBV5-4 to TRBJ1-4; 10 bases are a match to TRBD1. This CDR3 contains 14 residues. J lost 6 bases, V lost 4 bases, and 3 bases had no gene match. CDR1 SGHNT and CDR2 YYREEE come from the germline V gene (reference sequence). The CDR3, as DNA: TGTGCCAGCAGCCTGGACAGGGGGGATGAAAAACTGTTTTTT. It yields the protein CASSLDRGDEKLFF.

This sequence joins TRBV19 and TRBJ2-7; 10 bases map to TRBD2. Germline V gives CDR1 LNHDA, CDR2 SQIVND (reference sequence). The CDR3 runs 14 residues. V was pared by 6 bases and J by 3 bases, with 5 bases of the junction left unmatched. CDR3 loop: CASSTSGTYYEQYF. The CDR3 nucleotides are TGTGCCAGTAGCACTAGCGGGACTTACTACGAGCAGTACTTC.

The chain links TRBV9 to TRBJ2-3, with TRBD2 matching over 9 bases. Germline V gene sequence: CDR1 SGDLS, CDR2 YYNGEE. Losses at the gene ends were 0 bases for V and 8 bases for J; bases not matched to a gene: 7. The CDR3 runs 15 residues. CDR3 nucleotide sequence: TGTGCCAGCAGCGTAGGCGGGGGGGAGGTTGGTACGCAGTATTTT. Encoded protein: CASSVGGGEVGTQYF.

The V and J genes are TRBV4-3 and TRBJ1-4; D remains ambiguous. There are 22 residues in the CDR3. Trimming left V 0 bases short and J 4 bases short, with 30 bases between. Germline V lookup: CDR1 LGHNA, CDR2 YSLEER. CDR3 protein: CASSQDIVMLETLPPLNEKLFF. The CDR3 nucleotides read TGCGCCAGCAGCCAAGATATTGTCATGCTCGAGACTCTCCCTCCCCTTAATGAAAAACTGTTTTTT.

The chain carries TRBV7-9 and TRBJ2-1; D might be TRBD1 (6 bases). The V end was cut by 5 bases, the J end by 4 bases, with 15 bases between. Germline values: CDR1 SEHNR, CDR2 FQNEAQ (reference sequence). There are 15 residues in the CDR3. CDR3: CASSLRGGEYNEQFF. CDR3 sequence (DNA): TGTGCCAGCAGCCTCAGGGGCGGAGAATACAATGAGCAGTTCTTC.

The CDR3 loop reads CASSPTVEKGYTF. The CDR3 DNA reads as TGTGCCAGCAGCCCAACGGTCGAAAAAGGCTACACCTTC. This chain connects TRBV7-3 to TRBJ1-2; the D is unclear. Per germline, CDR1 SGHTA and CDR2 FQGTGA. The CDR3 loop spans 13 amino acids. Trimming shortened V by 5 bases and J by 8 bases, and 15 bases separated the two germline ends.

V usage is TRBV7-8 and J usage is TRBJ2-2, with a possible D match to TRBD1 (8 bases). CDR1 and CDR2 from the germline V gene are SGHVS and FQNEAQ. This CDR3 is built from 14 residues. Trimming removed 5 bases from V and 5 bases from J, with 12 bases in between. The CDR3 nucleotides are TGTGCCAGCAGCGGACAGGGAGGGACCGGGGAGCTGTTTTTT. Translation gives CASSGQGGTGELFF.

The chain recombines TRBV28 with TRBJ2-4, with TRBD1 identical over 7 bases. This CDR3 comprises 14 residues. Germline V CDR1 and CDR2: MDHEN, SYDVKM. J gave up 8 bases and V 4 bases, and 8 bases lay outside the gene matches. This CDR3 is CASSSDRDRYIQYF. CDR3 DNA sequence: TGTGCCAGCAGTTCAGACAGGGATCGCTACATTCAGTACTTC.

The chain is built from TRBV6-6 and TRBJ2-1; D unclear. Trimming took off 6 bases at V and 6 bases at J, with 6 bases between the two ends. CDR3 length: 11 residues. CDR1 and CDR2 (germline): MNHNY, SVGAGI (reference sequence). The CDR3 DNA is TGTGCCAGCAGCCAGATCAATGAGCAGTTCTTC. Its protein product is CASSQINEQFF.

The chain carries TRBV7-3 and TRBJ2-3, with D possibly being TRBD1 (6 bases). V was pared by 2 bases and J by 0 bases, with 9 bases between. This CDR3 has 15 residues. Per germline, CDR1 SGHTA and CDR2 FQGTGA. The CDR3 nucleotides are TGTGCCAGCAGCTTAGGGACACTAAGCACAGATACGCAGTATTTT. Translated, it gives CASSLGTLSTDTQYF.

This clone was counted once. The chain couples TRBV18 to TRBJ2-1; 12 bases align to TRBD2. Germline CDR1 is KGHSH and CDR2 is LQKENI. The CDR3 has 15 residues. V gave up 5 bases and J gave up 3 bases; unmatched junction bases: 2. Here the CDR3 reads CASSSTSGSYNEQFF. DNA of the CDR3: TGTGCCAGCTCATCGACTAGCGGGAGCTACAATGAGCAGTTCTTC.

The CDR3, as DNA: TGTGCCAGCAGCCCGACTGTTAGCTCCTACAATGAGCAGTTCTTC. Protein sequence: CASSPTVSSYNEQFF. This rearrangement joins TRBV9 to TRBJ2-1; unclear D gene. Germline loops: CDR1 SGDLS, CDR2 YYNGEE. V lost 4 bases and J lost 0, with 11 bases in between. The CDR3 is 15 amino acids. The full variable domain, its missing parts supplied by reference TRBV9 and TRBJ2-1, is DSGVTQTPKHLITATGQRVTLRCSPRSGDLSVYWYQQSLDQGLQFLIQYYNGEERAKGNILERFSAQQFPDLHSELNLSSLELGDSALYFCASSPTVSSYNEQFFGPGTRLTVL.